The source of this TCR beta chain is a study of T cells in Graves' hyperthyroidism and ophthalmopathy. Whole-study context: Peripheral blood collection took place at initial diagnosis, before any treatment.

Study findings and constraints: Ophthalmopathy cases were set apart from stable hyperthyroidism by a 13 V-J model. In blood, most of the thyroid clonotypes expanded above 0.001 were also present.

It was 8 to 10 ml of fresh peripheral blood that supplied the PBMCs. This clonotype came up many times. Its antigen is still unknown. The TCR beta CDR3 regions underwent amplification using RNA transcripts as the source. First-round RT-PCR targeting the TCR CDR3 was performed with the HTBI primer set. Each CDR3 protein is one row after TCRdb ran MiXCR on the multiplex PCR reads. Among approximately 610,000 distinct CDR3 sequences listed, about 15% were seen once. The CDR3 consists of 12 residues. Germline V gene lookup returns CDR1 SGHAT and CDR2 FQNNGV. Trimming stripped 0 bases from V and 8 bases from J, with 7 bases between.

The V and J genes are TRBV11-2 and TRBJ1-1; D gene unclear. This TCR derives from a woman between 40 and 55 years old with Graves' ophthalmopathy. The sequencing input was blood. Written as DNA, the CDR3 is TGTGCCAGCAGCTTAGATCATACAGAAGCTTTCTTT. Translating it yields CASSLDHTEAFF.